This TCR beta chain originates from a study of shared clonotypes between healthy human individuals. Overall study results and limits: As a rule, naive subsets had a larger estimated richness than memory subsets.

As regards this clone: Its target is not known. One end of the junction is discordant with germline, which a read error may explain.

Data came from immunoSEQ multiplex PCR; TCRdb stores just in-frame clones and leaves some out. The sample records millions of clones, approximately 94% being singletons. Naive CD8 isolation took CD45RO-negative cells positively selected for CCR7 and excluded terminally differentiated effector memory CD45RA+ cells. The TCR sequence derives from a man aged 18 to 35 in good health. Sample: naive CD8+ T cells sorted from blood.

CDR3: CASSLSWTGELFF. DNA for the CDR3: TGTGCTAGCAGCTTAAGTTGGACCGGGGAGCTGTTTTTT. The rearrangement uses TRBV7-7 and TRBJ2-2; D unclear. CDR1 is SSHAT and CDR2 is FNYEAQ in the germline V gene (reference sequence). This CDR3 spans 13 amino acids. The full variable domain, completed using reference TRBV7-7 and TRBJ2-2, is GAGVSQSPRYKVTKRGQDVTLRCDPISSHATLYWYQQALGQGPEFLTYFNYEAQPDKSGLPSDRFSAERPEGSISTLTIQRTEQRDSAMYRCASSLSWTGELFFGEGSRLTVL.